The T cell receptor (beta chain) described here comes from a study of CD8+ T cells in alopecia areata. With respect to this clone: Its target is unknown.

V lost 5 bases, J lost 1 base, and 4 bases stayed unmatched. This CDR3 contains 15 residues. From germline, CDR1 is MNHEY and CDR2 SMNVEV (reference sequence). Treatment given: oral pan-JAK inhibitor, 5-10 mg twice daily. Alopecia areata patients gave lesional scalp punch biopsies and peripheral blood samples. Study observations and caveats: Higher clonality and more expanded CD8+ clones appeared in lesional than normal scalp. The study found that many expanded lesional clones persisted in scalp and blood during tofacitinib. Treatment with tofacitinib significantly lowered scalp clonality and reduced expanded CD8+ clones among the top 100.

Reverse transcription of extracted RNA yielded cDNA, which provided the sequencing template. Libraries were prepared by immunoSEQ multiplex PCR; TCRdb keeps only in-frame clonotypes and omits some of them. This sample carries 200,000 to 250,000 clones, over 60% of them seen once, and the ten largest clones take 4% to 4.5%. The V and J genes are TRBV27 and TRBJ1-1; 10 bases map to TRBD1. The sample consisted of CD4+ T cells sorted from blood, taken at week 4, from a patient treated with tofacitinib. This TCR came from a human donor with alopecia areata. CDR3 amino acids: CASSPWTGGNTEAFF. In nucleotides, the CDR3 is TGTGCCAGCAGTCCCTGGACAGGGGGGAACACTGAAGCTTTCTTT.